This T cell receptor (beta chain) was documented in a study of T cell repertoires in cytomegalovirus infection. Study-level information: Selection of CMV epitopes for the study included recently identified HLA-C-restricted and well-studied HLA-B-restricted ones. Public TCR beta signatures were indicative of both CMV infection and a matching HLA type. Overall study findings and caveats: Cumulative frequency of public TCR beta families picked out carriers of CMV plus the relevant HLA. CMV-specific TCR beta clonotypes restricted by HLA-C dominated the ex vivo response.

The J segment lost 8 bases and the V segment lost 2 bases, leaving 11 bases of the junction unmatched. Germline V gene sequence: CDR1 SEHNR, CDR2 FQNEAQ (reference sequence). The CDR3 has 16 amino acids. MiXCR, applied by TCRdb to the reads, yields one record per CDR3 protein. The table lists hundreds of thousands of distinct CDR3 sequences, around 32% of them singletons. The table lists this clonotype with a few counts. No antigen is known for it. This clonotype was obtained from a human donor in good health (CMV status not recorded). Some clones in this sample may be carry-over from other donors' samples. The sequenced sample was cultured PBMCs, obtained from culture after CMV antigen stimulation. V usage is TRBV7-9 and J usage is TRBJ2-1; TRBD1 aligns across 8 bases. The CDR3 sequence: CASSLPGTGEGDEQFF. The CDR3 coding sequence is TGTGCCAGCAGCTTACCGGGGACAGGTGAGGGGGATGAGCAGTTCTTC.